These 13 T cell receptor beta chains were all obtained from the same sample, sequenced in a study of CD8+ T cells in alopecia areata. Extracted from the samples, RNA was reverse transcribed into cDNA to serve as the sequencing template. Some clones are missing from TCRdb's copy, which holds only in-frame ones; the method was immunoSEQ multiplex PCR. The sample has under 350,000 clones; about three fifths are singletons. The treatment denotes: oral pan-JAK inhibitor, 5-10 mg twice daily. This specimen was CD4+ T cells sorted from blood, taken at week 24, from a patient treated with tofacitinib. The receptor source for this set is a human donor with alopecia areata.

Comment on this clone: Other DNA sequences in this sample translate to the same CDR3. The chain couples TRBV5-1 to TRBJ2-3; 9 nucleotides align to TRBD2. Germline CDR1 is SGHRS and CDR2 is YFSETQ. V dropped 0 bases and J dropped 3; count of bases not matched to a gene: 2. The CDR3 sequence is 15 residues long. The CDR3 spells CASSLGLAGTDTQYF. The CDR3 coding sequence is TGCGCCAGCAGCTTGGGGCTAGCGGGAACAGATACGCAGTATTTT.

This chain connects TRBV7-2 to TRBJ2-1; the match to TRBD2 covers 9 bases. Germline V gives CDR1 SGHTA, CDR2 FQGNSA. V lost 3 bases, J lost 6 bases, and 6 bases stayed unmatched. The CDR3 is made up of 15 amino acids. CDR3 residues: CASSLLRGGSNEQFF. CDR3 in DNA: TGTGCCAGCAGCTTGTTGCGGGGGGGGAGCAATGAGCAGTTCTTC.

This clone has only one observation. J is TRBJ2-5 and V is TRBV15; D is possibly TRBD1 (6 bases). The CDR3 spans 13 residues. Trimming stripped 9 bases from V and 4 bases from J, with 15 bases between. In germline, CDR1 is LNHNV, CDR2 YYDKDF (reference sequence). CDR3 sequence: CATSRDNGETQYF. The CDR3 nucleotides are TGTGCCACGAGCCGGGACAATGGAGAGACCCAGTACTTC.

This chain uses TRBV4-1 with TRBJ2-6, with a possible D match to TRBD2 (6 bases). This CDR3 is built from 15 residues. The germline CDR1 and CDR2 sequences are MGHRA and YSYEKL. Trimming stripped 1 base from V and 4 bases from J, with 8 bases between. CDR3 region: CASSQAGVGANVLTF. For the CDR3, the DNA is TGCGCCAGCAGCCAAGCGGGGGTCGGGGCCAACGTCCTGACTTTC.

The chain couples TRBV4-3 to TRBJ2-5; 9 nucleotides match TRBD2. V gave up 1 base and J gave up 5 bases; unmatched junction bases: 17. The CDR3 length is 19 residues. Looked up from germline, CDR1 is LGHNA and CDR2 is YSLEER. For the CDR3, the DNA is TGCGCCAGCAGCCAAGCAACGTATTTAGGCGGGGGGGCCGGGGAGACCCAGTACTTC. Protein product: CASSQATYLGGGAGETQYF.

Worth noting for this clone: The sample holds other DNA sequences that translate to the same CDR3. The V and J genes are TRBV9 and TRBJ2-3; unclear D gene. V dropped 0 bases and J dropped 4 bases, with 6 bases sitting between them. The CDR3 is 13 residues long. Germline CDR1 and CDR2: SGDLS and YYNGEE. CDR3 sequence: CASSVGGPDTQYF. CDR3 sequence (DNA): TGTGCCAGCAGCGTAGGTGGACCAGATACGCAGTATTTT.

The CDR3 loop reads CASRKGPRTYEQYF. In nucleotides, the CDR3 is TGTGCCAGCAGAAAGGGACCTCGAACCTACGAGCAGTACTTC. The chain has TRBV5-6 and TRBJ2-7, with D perhaps being TRBD1 or TRBD2 (5 bases each). Between the trimmed V and J ends, which lost 5 bases and 2 bases, there was a span of 14 bases. CDR3 length: 14 residues. Germline-derived CDR1 and CDR2 are SGHDT and YYEEEE.

This chain connects TRBV4-2 to TRBJ1-2, with 7 bases matching TRBD1. The CDR3 contains 15 residues. Looked up from germline, CDR1 is LGHNA and CDR2 is YNFKEQ. V was clipped by 1 base and J by 6 bases; unmatched bases: 8. As DNA, the CDR3 is TGTGCCAGCAGCCAAGCGGAGGGGGCCGTCCATGGCTACACCTTC. It is translated as CASSQAEGAVHGYTF.

V usage is TRBV2 and J usage is TRBJ1-2; 7 bases match TRBD1. This CDR3 has 14 amino acids. The ends lost 9 bases at V and 4 bases at J; junction bases unmatched: 11. Per the germline V gene, CDR1 is SNHLY and CDR2 is FYNNEI. CDR3: CASLPGQNAYGYTF. For the CDR3, the DNA is TGTGCCAGTCTTCCGGGACAGAATGCCTATGGCTACACCTTC.

The chain recombines TRBV28 with TRBJ1-2; no clear D. The CDR3 runs 15 residues. Between the trimmed V and J ends, which lost 6 bases and 8 bases, there was a span of 22 bases. Germline lookup yields CDR1 MDHEN and CDR2 SYDVKM. The chain's CDR3 is CASRRLALHRGGYTF. The CDR3 DNA follows: TGTGCCAGCAGACGCCTCGCCCTCCATCGAGGGGGCTACACCTTC.

The V and J genes are TRBV29-1 and TRBJ1-2, with a weak D call TRBD1 (5 bases). This CDR3 contains 12 residues. Germline CDR1 SQVTM, CDR2 ANQGSEA. Trimming shortened V by 3 bases and J by 3 bases, and 8 bases separated the two germline ends. The CDR3 spells CSVDGDDYGYTF. The CDR3 DNA sequence: TGCAGCGTTGATGGGGACGACTATGGCTACACCTTC.

The count of this clone is one. The gene calls are TRBV6-4 and TRBJ2-3; the match to TRBD2 covers 10 bases. The CDR3 covers 19 residues. Germline V CDR1 and CDR2: MRHNA, SNTAGT. V dropped 5 bases and J dropped 0; count of bases not matched to a gene: 14. CDR3 protein: CASSCYLGTSAHSTDTQYF. DNA for the CDR3: TGTGCCAGCAGTTGCTACTTGGGGACTAGCGCCCATAGCACAGATACGCAGTATTTT.

The J gene is TRBJ2-5, the V gene TRBV5-4, with 8 positions matching TRBD1. Germline trimming cut 4 bases from V and 2 bases from J; bases unmatched to any gene: 10. The CDR3 extends over 16 amino acids. Germline loops: CDR1 SGHNT, CDR2 YYREEE (reference sequence). CDR3 in DNA: TGTGCCAGCAGCCCCTTCCGGGGACAGGAGCAAGAGACCCAGTACTTC. This translates into CASSPFRGQEQETQYF. Supplemented by reference TRBV5-4 and TRBJ2-5, the full variable domain reads ETGVTQSPTHLIKTRGQQVTLRCSSQSGHNTVSWYQQALGQGPQFIFQYYREEENGRGNFPPRFSGLQFPNYSSELNVNALELDDSALYLCASSPFRGQEQETQYFGPGTRLLVL.